This T cell receptor (beta chain) came from a study of OX40 agonist ivuxolimab in advanced cancers. Notes on this clone: Its antigen is undetermined. Sequence at one end of the junction differs from germline and may be a read error.

Germline V gene data show CDR1 as DFQATT and CDR2 as SNEGSKA (reference sequence). The CDR3 contains 9 residues. The protocol was immunoSEQ multiplex PCR, while the TCRdb copy is restricted to in-frame clones and leaves out a portion. The table shows around 15,000 clones, with less than 90% occurring only once. General observations from the study: At 0.1 to 3.0 mg/kg and by week 6, clonal expansion occurred in CD4+ and CD8+ blood T cells.

The source was CD4+ or CD8+ T cells sorted from blood, collected in a trial of the OX40 agonist ivuxolimab. The source is an adult with an advanced solid tumor such as melanoma, head and neck, liver or kidney cancer. The V gene is TRBV20-1, the J gene TRBJ2-1; TRBD2 agrees at 8 bases. The CDR3 region is CSAGTSALF. Written as DNA, the CDR3 is TGCAGTGCCGGGACTAGTGCACTCTTC.